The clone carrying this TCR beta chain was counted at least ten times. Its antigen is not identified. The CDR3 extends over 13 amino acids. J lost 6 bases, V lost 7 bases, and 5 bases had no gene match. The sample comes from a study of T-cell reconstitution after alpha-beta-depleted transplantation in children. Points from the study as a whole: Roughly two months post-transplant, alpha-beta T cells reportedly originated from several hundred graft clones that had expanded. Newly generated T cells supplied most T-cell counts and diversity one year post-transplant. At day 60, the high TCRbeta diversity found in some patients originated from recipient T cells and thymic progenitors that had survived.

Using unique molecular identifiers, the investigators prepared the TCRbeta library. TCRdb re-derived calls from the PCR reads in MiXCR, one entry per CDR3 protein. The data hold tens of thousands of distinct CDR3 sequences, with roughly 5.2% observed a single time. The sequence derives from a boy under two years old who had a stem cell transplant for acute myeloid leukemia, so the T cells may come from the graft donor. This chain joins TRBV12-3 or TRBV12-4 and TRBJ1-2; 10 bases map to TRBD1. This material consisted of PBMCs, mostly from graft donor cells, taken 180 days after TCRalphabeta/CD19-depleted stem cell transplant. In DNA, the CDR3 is TGTGCCAGCACTCGGACAGGGGGGCATGGCTACACCTTC. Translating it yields CASTRTGGHGYTF.